Included here is one T cell receptor (beta chain) sequence, with context. This sample stems from a study of PD-1 blockade in classical Hodgkin lymphoma. The assay was immunoSEQ multiplex PCR, and TCRdb's table has in-frame clones only and misses some. The sample includes tens of thousands of clones, roughly 83% of them seen just once. Every one of the patients relapsed after autologous stem cell transplantation (brentuximab vedotin exposure was variable). The CDR3 has 13 residues. Germline V lookup: CDR1 SGDLS, CDR2 YYNGEE. Trimming removed 4 bases from V and 0 bases from J, with 8 bases in between. The chain recombines TRBV9 with TRBJ2-7; maybe TRBD1 (6 bases). This sequence was found in a human donor with classical Hodgkin lymphoma. The sample consisted of peripheral blood mononuclear cells (PBMCs), taken before the second cycle of nivolumab. CDR3 sequence reads: CASSRTASYEQYF. The DNA for the CDR3 is TGTGCCAGCAGCAGGACAGCCTCCTACGAGCAGTACTTC.